Listed below are T cell receptor beta chains from one sample, sequenced in a study of cytomegalovirus exposure and HLA in healthy donors. Measured with immunoSEQ multiplex PCR; TCRdb has only the in-frame clones, and not every one. The sample holds 100,000 to 150,000 clones; 72% are singletons and the top ten take less than 4.5%. The specimen sequenced was PBMCs. The receptors were sampled from a man aged 50-59 years in good health and CMV-seropositive. The CDR3 runs from the conserved cysteine through the conserved F or W. Each record gives: V gene, clone size, J gene, D gene, CDR3 protein, CDR3 DNA. The D gene is left open where the match is weak. Only some rows state a clone size, as once, few, many or a class for expanded clones.

>TRBV7-9|once|TRBJ1-3|NA
CASSSGGPGNTIYF
TGTGCCAGCAGCTCGGGGGGGCCTGGAAACACCATATATTTT
>TRBV13|NA|TRBJ1-3|TRBD1
CASSYRGQASGNTIYF
TGTGCCAGCAGCTACCGAGGACAGGCCTCTGGAAACACCATATATTTT
>TRBV25-1|NA|TRBJ2-1|NA
CASSEARNEQFF
TGTGCCAGCAGTGAAGCCAGGAATGAGCAGTTCTTC
>TRBV12-1|NA|TRBJ1-1|NA
CASSFKFLDIKNTEAFF
TGTGCCAGCAGCTTTAAGTTCTTGGACATAAAGAACACTGAAGCTTTCTTT
>TRBV6-5|NA|TRBJ1-2|NA
CASSYDTWNYGYTF
TGTGCCAGCAGTTACGACACGTGGAACTATGGCTACACCTTC
>TRBV19|NA|TRBJ1-4|NA
CASSLGTFNEKLFF
TGTGCCAGTAGTCTCGGGACTTTCAATGAAAAACTGTTTTTT
>TRBV9|NA|TRBJ2-4|NA
CASSVEEGDIQYF
TGTGCCAGCAGCGTAGAGGAAGGGGACATTCAGTACTTC
>TRBV18|NA|TRBJ2-1|NA
CASSPRQETNEQFF
TGTGCCAGCTCACCAAGACAGGAAACCAATGAGCAGTTCTTC
>TRBV5-6|NA|TRBJ2-7|TRBD1
CASSDKGASYEQYF
TGTGCCAGCAGCGATAAGGGGGCGTCCTACGAGCAGTACTTC
>TRBV29-1|NA|TRBJ2-1|TRBD1
CSVQGALRDEQFF
TGCAGCGTCCAGGGGGCGTTAAGAGATGAGCAGTTCTTC
>TRBV5-6|few|TRBJ1-6|TRBD1
CASSARQGFSPLHF
TGTGCCAGCAGCGCTCGACAGGGATTCTCACCCCTCCACTTT
>TRBV5-4|NA|TRBJ2-7|TRBD2
CASSPPGTSGRSYEQYF
TGTGCCAGCAGCCCGCCCGGGACTAGCGGGAGATCGTACGAGCAGTACTTC
>TRBV11-3|few|TRBJ2-1|TRBD2
CASSFGGGRNEQFF
TGTGCCAGCAGCTTTGGGGGGGGTCGGAATGAGCAGTTCTTC
>TRBV4-1|NA|TRBJ1-1|TRBD1
CASSQGRDSIEAFF
TGCGCCAGCAGCCAAGGGAGGGACAGCATCGAAGCTTTCTTT
>TRBV5-8|NA|TRBJ2-3|TRBD1
CASSPGQGARDTQYF
TGTGCCAGCAGCCCGGGACAGGGGGCTAGAGATACGCAGTATTTT
>TRBV5-5|NA|TRBJ2-1|TRBD2
CASSLSLADYNEQFF
TGTGCCAGCAGCTTGTCTCTAGCGGACTACAATGAGCAGTTCTTC
>TRBV27|NA|TRBJ1-5|NA
CASSLVGGVSNQPQHF
TGTGCCAGCAGTTTGGTAGGGGGAGTTAGCAATCAGCCCCAGCATTTT
>TRBV28|NA|TRBJ2-7|NA
CASSPLGVSYEQYF
TGTGCCAGCAGTCCTCTAGGGGTTTCCTACGAGCAGTACTTC
>TRBV7-8|NA|TRBJ2-3|NA
CASSPARGMMRQDTQYF
TGTGCCAGCAGCCCTGCGAGGGGGATGATGAGGCAAGATACGCAGTATTTT
>TRBV14|NA|TRBJ1-2|NA
CASSQDLIASYTF
TGTGCCAGCAGCCAAGATTTGATCGCCAGTTACACCTTC
>TRBV15|NA|TRBJ2-3|TRBD1
CATSRGQGPDTQYF
TGTGCCACCAGCAGAGGACAGGGGCCAGATACGCAGTATTTT
>TRBV7-9|NA|TRBJ1-1|TRBD1
CASSLRTGGEAFF
TGTGCCAGCAGCTTAAGGACAGGAGGTGAAGCTTTCTTT
>TRBV25-1|once|TRBJ1-1|NA
CASSEYSAKNTEAFF
TGTGCCAGCAGTGAATACTCCGCTAAGAACACTGAAGCTTTCTTT
>TRBV28|NA|TRBJ1-2|NA
CASSLSTCGYTF
TGTGCCAGCAGTTTATCCACTTGTGGCTACACCTTC